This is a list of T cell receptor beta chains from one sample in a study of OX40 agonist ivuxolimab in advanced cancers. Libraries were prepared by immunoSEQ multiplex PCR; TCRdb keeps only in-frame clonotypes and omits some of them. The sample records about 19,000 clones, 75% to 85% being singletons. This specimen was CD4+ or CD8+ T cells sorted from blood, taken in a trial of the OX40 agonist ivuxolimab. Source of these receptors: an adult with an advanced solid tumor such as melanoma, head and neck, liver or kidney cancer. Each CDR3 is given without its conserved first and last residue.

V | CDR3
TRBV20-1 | SAGPGTAF
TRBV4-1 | ASSQESGRVYEQF
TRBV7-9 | ASGTIAGANVLT
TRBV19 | ASSWGLTEAF
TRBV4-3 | ASSAHRDSYEQY
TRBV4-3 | ASSLRAGGPSDTQY
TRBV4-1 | ASSQEGVPRGYEQY
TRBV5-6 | ASSLLVGTLSYEQY
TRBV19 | ASSIAGGGNTEAF
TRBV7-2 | ASSLRGTGASYEQY
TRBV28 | ASSLWGALGKSGELF
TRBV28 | ASSSGGRGEQF
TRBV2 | ASSRTGLAVYNEQF
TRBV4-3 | ASSNGLAGNEQF
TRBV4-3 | ASSQESQASGRGDTQY
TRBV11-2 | ASRGRVTDEKLF
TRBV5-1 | ASSFSSQAVSYNEQF
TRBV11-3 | ASSLGGGGGTGELF
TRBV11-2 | ASSLVSGGEQY
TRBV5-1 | ASTRQEGEKLF
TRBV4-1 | ASSQDEMGRSGYEQY
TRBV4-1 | ASSQILSSEQY
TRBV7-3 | ASSLTIGNNEQF
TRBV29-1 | SVAYPGRPYEQY
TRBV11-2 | ASSLREGRAWVAF
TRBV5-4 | ASSSSSETEAF
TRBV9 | ASSVELGDEQF
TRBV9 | ASSAPLGSSGNTIY
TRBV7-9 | ASSEGLNTEAF
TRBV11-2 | ASSLSPSYEQY
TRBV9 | ASSSPHIASGATYEQY
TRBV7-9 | ASSPRDQNEKLF
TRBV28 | ASSPRTGAGELF
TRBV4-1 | ASSHLRRFSYGYT
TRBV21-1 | ASSLSGSSYEQY
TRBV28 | ASSPSDRVNTEAF
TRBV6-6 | ASSYLKRDSYEQY
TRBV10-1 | ASSEVRGRTEAF
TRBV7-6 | ASSLGGSSSSYEQY
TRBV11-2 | ASSHVVNEQF
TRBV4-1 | ASSQQTGEQF
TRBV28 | ASLLGAGDTQY
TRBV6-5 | ASSRVGEAF
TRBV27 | ASGLSGDNEQF
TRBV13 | ASSLGSQMNTEAF
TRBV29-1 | SVEGTGGSGANVLT
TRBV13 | ASRGGYEQY
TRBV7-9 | ASSPAVVTRADTQY
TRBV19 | ASSGQGWEAF
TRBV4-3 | ASSPGGLSTGELF